The 15 T cell receptor beta chains below come from one sample, sequenced in a study of blood T cell repertoires in COVID-19. Method: immunoSEQ multiplex PCR; TCRdb's copy keeps in-frame clones and lacks some. This table has approximately 300,000 clones, more than 80% appearing once. The source material was peripheral blood. The receptors shown here come from a woman aged 45-65 years with COVID-19, enrolled during active disease.

The chain links TRBV5-4 to TRBJ2-3; possibly TRBD1 for D (6 bases). CDR3 length: 15 residues. Germline V gene lookup returns CDR1 SGHNT and CDR2 YYREEE (reference sequence). Trimming cost V 0 bases and J 4 bases, with 12 bases left between them. For the CDR3, the DNA is TGTGCCAGCAGCTTGGCGGGACACGACCCAGATACGCAGTATTTT. Translated: CASSLAGHDPDTQYF.

The chain employs TRBV2 and TRBJ2-2; unclear D gene. Germline CDR1 is SNHLY and CDR2 is FYNNEI. The CDR3 sequence is 17 residues long. V lost 3 bases to trimming and J lost 1 base, with 15 bases between them. The chain's CDR3 is CASSDYLFGKNTGELFF. The CDR3 DNA is TGTGCCAGCAGTGATTATTTGTTTGGCAAGAACACCGGGGAGCTGTTTTTT.

V gene TRBV5-1 combines with J gene TRBJ2-1; the D gene is possibly TRBD2 (5 bases). The CDR3 runs 17 residues. The V gene lost 0 bases and the J gene lost 3 bases, with 16 bases spanning the gap. CDR1 is SGHRS, CDR2 YFSETQ, per germline. The CDR3 nucleotides read TGCGCCAGCAGCTTGGGGGCTAGCTTTCCAGACTACAATGAGCAGTTCTTC. Translating it yields CASSLGASFPDYNEQFF.

The gene calls are TRBV5-1 and TRBJ1-3; TRBD1 matches 9 bases. Germline V gene lookup returns CDR1 SGHRS and CDR2 YFSETQ. Unmatched junction bases numbered 7, after V lost 5 bases and J lost 7 bases. This CDR3 has 14 amino acids. CDR3 region: CASSQETGGNTIYF. In DNA, the CDR3 is TGCGCCAGCAGTCAGGAGACAGGGGGGAACACCATATATTTT.

V gene TRBV27 combines with J gene TRBJ2-5; 8 bases match TRBD2. The V gene's germline CDR1 is MNHEY and CDR2 SMNVEV (reference sequence). This CDR3 spans 14 amino acids. J gave up 7 bases and V 7 bases, and 11 bases lay outside the gene matches. As DNA, the CDR3 is TGTGCCAGCAACCTCGACGGGAGCGGGAGGACCCAGTACTTC. Its protein is CASNLDGSGRTQYF.

The CDR3 DNA is TGTGCCAGCCTTGGGGGCCTGAACACTGAAGCTTTCTTT. It specifies CASLGGLNTEAFF. V and J are TRBV18 and TRBJ1-1; perhaps TRBD1 as D (6 bases). CDR1 is KGHSH and CDR2 is LQKENI in the germline V gene. The V and J ends lost 8 bases and 0 bases respectively, with 10 bases between them. CDR3 size: 13 residues.

The chain carries TRBV3-1 (or the pseudogene TRBV3-2) and TRBJ2-3; TRBD2 matches at 11 bases. CDR3 size: 15 residues. Trimming removed 4 bases from V and 3 bases from J; junction bases left unmatched: 3. Germline lookup yields CDR1 LGHDT and CDR2 YNNKEL (reference sequence). CDR3 loop: CASSPLAGVTDTQYF. In nucleotides, the CDR3 is TGTGCCAGCAGCCCACTAGCGGGAGTGACAGATACGCAGTATTTT.

This rearrangement joins TRBV19 to TRBJ1-1; TRBD1 aligns across 9 bases. The CDR3 has 16 residues. J was trimmed by 0 bases and V by 6 bases; bases with no gene match: 8. CDR1 is LNHDA and CDR2 is SQIVND in the germline V gene (reference sequence). Here the CDR3 reads CASSPTGGRMNTEAFF. CDR3 DNA: TGTGCCAGTAGCCCGACAGGGGGGCGGATGAACACTGAAGCTTTCTTT.

This clone was observed a single time. The CDR3 protein is CATTPHVQGYGYTF. The DNA for the CDR3 is TGTGCCACCACACCTCATGTACAGGGGTATGGCTACACCTTC. This chain connects TRBV28 to TRBJ1-2, with 7 bases fitting TRBD1. With 10 bases clipped from V and 5 bases from J, the junction kept 13 bases outside the gene matches. The germline CDR1 and CDR2 sequences are MDHEN and SYDVKM. The CDR3 runs to 14 residues.

The chain is built from TRBV6-2 or TRBV6-3 and TRBJ2-1, with 11 bases that match TRBD2. Germline V gives CDR1 MNHEY, CDR2 SVGEGT. The trim removed 4 bases at V and 3 bases at J, leaving 11 bases unmatched. The CDR3 is 18 amino acids. The CDR3 bases are TGTGCCAGCAGTTCCGCCCCCACTAGCGGGAGACACTACAATGAGCAGTTCTTC. This sequence encodes CASSSAPTSGRHYNEQFF.

The rearrangement links TRBV18 to TRBJ2-7; 12 bases map to TRBD2. V trimming: 6 bases; J trimming: 3 bases; junction bases outside the gene matches: 3. Germline loops: CDR1 KGHSH, CDR2 LQKENI. This CDR3 contains 14 residues. CDR3 region: CASSELAGGYEQYF. The CDR3 region has the DNA TGTGCCAGCTCCGAACTAGCGGGAGGCTACGAGCAGTACTTC. Supplemented by reference TRBV18 and TRBJ2-7, the full variable domain reads NAGVMQNPRHLVRRRGQEARLRCSPMKGHSHVYWYRQLPEEGLKFMVYLQKENIIDESGMPKERFSAEFPKEGPSILRIQQVVRGDSAAYFCASSELAGGYEQYFGPGTRLTVT.

V is TRBV6-5 and J is TRBJ1-2, with D tentatively TRBD1 (6 bases). The CDR3 is 15 amino acids. The germline V gene encodes CDR1 MNHEY and CDR2 SVGAGI. V shed 6 bases and J shed 4 bases, with 18 bases lying between them. The CDR3 sequence: CASRIGGDYGYGYTF. CDR3 nucleotide sequence: TGTGCCAGCAGGATAGGGGGGGATTACGGCTATGGCTACACCTTC.

V is TRBV7-3 and J is TRBJ2-3, with D uncertain. This CDR3 contains 13 residues. CDR1 is SGHTA and CDR2 is FQGTGA in the germline V gene. The V and J ends lost 4 bases and 2 bases respectively, with 7 bases between them. The CDR3 coding sequence is TGTGCCAGCAGCTACTACACCACAGATACGCAGTATTTT. It codes for CASSYYTTDTQYF.

Only one count was recorded for this clone. The chain carries TRBV5-1 and TRBJ1-1, with D possibly being TRBD1 (6 bases). There are 14 residues in the CDR3. Deletions cut 4 bases from V and 4 bases from J, with 14 bases between. Germline loops: CDR1 SGHRS, CDR2 YFSETQ. CDR3 sequence: CASSETGTGTEAFF. The DNA for the CDR3 is TGCGCCAGCAGCGAAACAGGGACGGGCACTGAAGCTTTCTTT.

CDR3: CASSLERTSGYTDTQYF. The CDR3 bases are TGTGCCAGCAGCCTAGAGCGGACTAGCGGGTACACAGATACGCAGTATTTT. V gene TRBV14 combines with J gene TRBJ2-3; 11 bases align to TRBD2. The J segment lost 2 bases and the V segment lost 4 bases, leaving 8 bases of the junction unmatched. Germline CDR1 reads SGHDN; CDR2 reads FVKESK. The CDR3 is made up of 17 amino acids.